The present T cell receptor beta chain was sequenced within a study of blood T cells in healthy people across ages (dated by TCRdb to about 2015). Regarding the research as a whole: Template switching captured roughly one uniquely barcoded TCR beta cDNA molecule per two T cells in model experiments. The study measured age-related changes in TCR beta repertoire diversity using deep sequencing normalized with unique cDNA molecular identifiers. The donors were split into four age groups: young (average roughly 15 years), middle-aged (about 40), aged (roughly 68) and long-lived (over 80). To avoid experimental bias, donors of different ages were randomly spread across the sequencing lanes. Two additional independent replicas of 1 million unique cDNA reads from the same blood draw were analyzed for two donors (one aged 18 to 30 and one aged 80 or older). What the study reported, not specific to this receptor: Observed TCR beta diversity per million T cells fell roughly linearly with age, and a significant reduction was already apparent by age approximately 40. A strong correlation was found between observed TCR beta diversity and the percentage of naive T cells measured by flow cytometry. Because profiling used bulk unsorted PBMCs, naive and antigen-experienced compartments could not be compared conclusively. The CMV infection status of donors was not known, potentially confounding age-related changes in expanded clonotypes. Compared with the aged group, the long-lived group had more naive CD4+ T cells, fewer expanded clones and increased TCR diversity, suggesting age selection. Estimates of total diversity based on one million sequenced T cells were regarded as lower bounds and as underestimates.

V is pared back by 0 bases and J by 4 bases, with 11 bases lying between the germline termini. The CDR3 numbers 15 residues from cysteine through phenylalanine. Only the CDR3 DNA is retained, 45 bases long and in frame from the first base. The germline V gene provides CDR1 SGDLS and CDR2 YYNGEE. As to this clonotype: Its recognized antigen is unknown. Base qualities are not at hand, and no much larger clone is one base apart.

The method was 5' RACE. This sample was sequenced with an Illumina HiSeq 2500. A second PCR of about 7 to 12 cycles was performed with a sample-barcoded 5' primer and a J-beta primer mix. A unique molecular identifier was introduced onto each TCR beta cDNA molecule by a template-switch 5' adaptor carrying 12 random nucleotides. At least 2.5 million CDR3-containing paired-end reads were obtained from each sample. All of the RNA was converted into first-strand cDNA using the Mint cDNA synthesis kit, with a TRBC-specific oligonucleotide serving as the primer. Following uracil-DNA glycosylase treatment, a first 18-cycle PCR with universal primers M1SS and BC2_uni_R was performed on all cDNA. The paper's processing steps were these. For normalization, 1 million high-quality reads, each with a distinct molecular identifier, were randomly selected from each sample. Reads sharing molecular identifiers were discarded rather than binned into consensus sequences. MiTCR, set to a Q25 quality threshold and the strictest error-elimination algorithm, was used for CDR3 identification, clonotype clustering and error correction. A nonparametric unseen species model with Euler transformation was used to estimate a lower bound on total TCR beta diversity. The raw public reads went through TCRdb reprocessing: fastp at Q25, MiXCR clone calling, in-frame beta chains kept. Here each entry gathers all rows of one CDR3 protein and keeps the most common genes and DNA. The V and J calls, along with clone size, are taken from TCRdb and not from the paper's own processing. This sample comprises around 1,600,000 distinct CDR3 sequences, 42% of them detected only once. Of the sample, approximately 4.1% is held by the ten largest clones.

Systemically healthy Caucasian individuals from Russia, around 38 in total and aged about 6 to 90 years, were included as donors. Each donor gave 8 to 10 milliliters of peripheral blood, collected into EDTA-treated Vacutainer tubes. PBMCs were isolated by Ficoll-Paque density-gradient centrifugation, with at least 7 million obtained per sample. Trizol reagent was used to extract total RNA from the PBMCs, yielding at least 5 micrograms per sample. The percentages of naive CD45RAhigh/CD27high T cells were determined by flow cytometry on a PBMC aliquot from every donor. This TCR was recovered from a woman aged 18-29 years in good health. Recombination joined TRBV9 with TRBJ2-1; possibly the D gene is TRBD2, per 7 matching bases. Sequenced sample: blood. The sequenced DNA: TGTGCCAGCAGCGTAGTGGGGGGGCATTACAATGAGCAGTTCTTC. This codes for CASSVVGGHYNEQFF.